This record covers a single T cell receptor beta chain. Sequencing sought depths of 1 in 200,000 to 1 in 1 million T cells. The table came from immunoSEQ multiplex PCR; TCRdb's copy has only in-frame clones and leaves some out. The table includes tens of thousands of clones, about 86% detected once. The record originates from a study of cytotoxic CD8 clonotypes in ibrutinib-treated CLL. Study as a whole: Within the patient group, 11 were relapsed/refractory and roughly 14 treatment-naive, and 17 were IGHV unmutated. The response samples were taken once patients had been treated for a median of about 12 months, range 6 to 36.

V lost 3 bases and J lost 1; bases outside the gene matches: 9. The V gene's germline CDR1 is SQVTM and CDR2 ANQGSEA. CDR3 length: 16 residues. The receptor was isolated from a human donor with chronic lymphocytic leukemia. The sequencing used PBMCs, collected before ibrutinib treatment. The rearrangement uses TRBV29-1 and TRBJ2-7; 10 nucleotides align to TRBD2. Written as DNA, the CDR3 is TGCAGCGTTGAGGTGACTAGCGGGTTCGTATCCTACGAGCAGTACTTC. Residues: CSVEVTSGFVSYEQYF.